The 10 T cell receptor beta chains below all came from one sample that was sequenced in a study of shared clonotypes between healthy human individuals. Libraries were prepared by immunoSEQ multiplex PCR; TCRdb keeps only in-frame clonotypes and omits some of them. The sample has under 750,000 clones; about two thirds are singletons. The sequenced sample was memory CD4+ T cells sorted from blood. Subset of the sample: CD45RA-negative fraction. These receptors all come from a woman in her twenties or thirties in good health.

This clone was seen a few times. The chain joins TRBV5-1 to TRBJ2-1; 7 bases line up with TRBD1. CDR1 is SGHRS and CDR2 is YFSETQ in the germline V gene. The V segment lost 4 bases and the J segment 4 bases; nucleotides outside the gene matches: 2. The CDR3 is made up of 13 amino acids. In DNA, the CDR3 is TGCGCCAGCAGCATGGGACAGTACAATGAGCAGTTCTTC. It encodes CASSMGQYNEQFF. Full variable domain (outside the CDR3, taken from reference TRBV5-1 and TRBJ2-1): KAGVTQTPRYLIKTRGQQVTLSCSPISGHRSVSWYQQTPGQGLQFLFEYFSETQRNKGNFPGRFSGRQFSNSRSEMNVSTLELGDSALYLCASSMGQYNEQFFGPGTRLTVL.

This sequence joins TRBV14 and TRBJ2-3; D is perhaps TRBD1 (6 bases). Germline loops: CDR1 SGHDN, CDR2 FVKESK. Trimming removed 0 bases at V and 8 bases at J, with 12 bases between. The CDR3 sequence is 14 residues long. The CDR3 sequence is CASSQDWEQGTQYF. The CDR3 coding sequence is TGTGCCAGCAGCCAAGATTGGGAACAGGGTACGCAGTATTTT.

The V gene is TRBV10-3, the J gene TRBJ1-1, with no clear D. Trimming removed 4 bases from V and 6 bases from J, with 18 bases in between. The CDR3 is 15 residues long. Germline assignment: CDR1 ENHRY and CDR2 SYGVKD. This CDR3 is CAISATTGRIPEAFF. CDR3 DNA: TGTGCCATCAGTGCCACCACCGGACGGATTCCTGAAGCTTTCTTT.

This rearrangement joins TRBV7-2 to TRBJ2-5; 11 bases fit TRBD2. The CDR3 loop spans 16 amino acids. Unmatched junction bases numbered 9, after V lost 3 bases and J lost 6 bases. CDR1 and CDR2 from the germline V gene are SGHTA and FQGNSA. The CDR3: CASSLSTSGSAKTQYF. CDR3 DNA sequence: TGTGCCAGCAGCTTGTCAACTAGCGGGAGCGCGAAGACCCAGTACTTC.

Comments on this clone: Distinct nucleotide sequences in the sample also encode this CDR3. This chain joins TRBV5-1 and TRBJ2-2; 9 nucleotides align to TRBD1. V trimming: 4 bases; J trimming: 6 bases; junction bases outside the gene matches: 7. The CDR3 has 15 amino acids. The V gene's germline CDR1 is SGHRS and CDR2 YFSETQ. CDR3 in amino acids: CASSLGDRDAGELFF. CDR3 coding DNA: TGCGCCAGCAGCCTGGGGGACAGGGATGCCGGGGAGCTGTTTTTT.

The V gene is TRBV5-1, the J gene TRBJ1-1; no clear D gene. The V end lost 6 bases, the J end lost 1 base, and 16 bases lay between the germline ends. The CDR3 runs 15 residues. From germline, CDR1 is SGHRS and CDR2 YFSETQ. This CDR3 is CASIASGSRNTEAFF. Written as DNA, the CDR3 is TGCGCCAGCATCGCTTCTGGCAGCCGGAACACTGAAGCTTTCTTT.

V and J are TRBV13 and TRBJ2-1; 14 bases are shared with TRBD2. This CDR3 spans 18 amino acids. CDR1 PRHDT and CDR2 FYEKMQ come from the germline V gene (reference sequence). V shed 4 bases, J shed 4 bases, and the junction held 9 bases outside the gene matches. The CDR3 protein is CASSYGTSGSLMYNEQFF. In nucleotides, the CDR3 is TGTGCCAGCAGCTACGGGACTAGCGGGAGCCTGATGTACAATGAGCAGTTCTTC.

This chain links TRBV5-1 with TRBJ1-1; D not resolved. Germline loops: CDR1 SGHRS, CDR2 YFSETQ. V lost 8 bases and J lost 4, with 15 bases in between. CDR3 length equals 13 residues. CDR3 residues: CASRADYITEAFF. As DNA, the CDR3 is TGCGCCAGTCGGGCAGACTATATCACTGAAGCTTTCTTT.

The J gene is TRBJ1-5, the V gene TRBV28; 7 bases fit TRBD1. The germline CDR1 and CDR2 sequences are MDHEN and SYDVKM. V shed 2 bases and J 4 bases; nucleotides not matched to a gene: 5. The CDR3 extends over 15 amino acids. This chain's CDR3 is CASSLPGQRNQPQHF. CDR3 nucleotide sequence: TGTGCCAGCAGTTTACCGGGACAGAGAAATCAGCCCCAGCATTTT.

The chain recombines TRBV5-1 with TRBJ2-2; no reliable D call. The CDR3 runs to 14 residues. In germline, CDR1 is SGHRS, CDR2 YFSETQ. Trimming shortened V by 1 base and J by 4 bases, and 8 bases separated the two germline ends. The CDR3 DNA sequence: TGCGCCAGCAGCTTGATCGGAGCCACCGGGGAGCTGTTTTTT. It translates to CASSLIGATGELFF.